The rows below give T cell receptor beta chains drawn from one sample of a study of T cells in Graves' hyperthyroidism and ophthalmopathy. Using its own MiXCR run on the multiplex PCR reads, TCRdb lists one record per CDR3 protein. The table shows about 400,000 distinct CDR3 sequences, with about 15% occurring only once. Input material: blood. Receptors originate from a woman aged 55-75 years with Graves' ophthalmopathy. Both conserved end residues are part of each CDR3. The D gene is left open where the match is weak. Clone size is not always given. Where it is, it says once, few, many or a class for expanded clones.

>TRBD1|few|TRBJ2-7|TRBV10-3
TGTGCCATCAGTGCCCCGGGACAGGGGATCTACGAGCAGTACTTC
CAISAPGQGIYEQYF
>-|many|TRBJ1-5|TRBV3-1
TGTGCCAGCAGCCAAGATTGGAGATGGTATAGCAATCAGCCCCAGCATTTT
CASSQDWRWYSNQPQHF
>TRBD1|many|TRBJ2-1|TRBV6-2/TRBV6-3
TGTGCCAGCAGTTGGGACAGGGGAAATGAGCAGTTCTTC
CASSWDRGNEQFF
>TRBD2|many|TRBJ2-5|TRBV3-1
TGTGCCAGCAGCCAAGATCGCAGCTGGACTAGCGGGAGGGCTGAGACCCAGTACTTC
CASSQDRSWTSGRAETQYF
>-|-|TRBJ2-5|TRBV24-1
TGTGCCACCAGTGATGGGGGAGTGGAGACCCAGTACTTC
CATSDGGVETQYF
>-|many|TRBJ2-7|TRBV28
TGTGCCAGCAGTTCCTCGGGACGGCCCTACGAGCAGTACTTC
CASSSSGRPYEQYF
>TRBD1|-|TRBJ2-5|TRBV24-1
TGTGCCACCAGTGATCCCGGGACAGCTGAGACCCAGTACTTC
CATSDPGTAETQYF
>-|many|TRBJ2-2|TRBV11-2
TGTGCCAGCAGCTTAGATCTTCAACCAACCGGGGAGCTGTTTTTT
CASSLDLQPTGELFF
>-|few|TRBJ2-7|TRBV12-3/TRBV12-4
TGTGCCAGCAGTTTAGGGGCAGTTCGCGAGCAGTACTTC
CASSLGAVREQYF
>TRBD2|-|TRBJ2-3|TRBV6-5
TGTGCCAGCAGTTACCCTAGCGGGAGGGCCGGTGTAAATACGCAGTATTTT
CASSYPSGRAGVNTQYF
>TRBD2|many|TRBJ2-1|TRBV29-1
TGCAGCGTTGATCAGACTAGCGGGCTAACCTACAATGAGCAGTTCTTC
CSVDQTSGLTYNEQFF
>-|-|TRBJ1-6|TRBV30
TGTGCCTGGATAACAGGGCTGGGGAATTCACCCCTCCACTTT
CAWITGLGNSPLHF
>-|many|TRBJ1-1|TRBV19
TGTGCCAGTAGTTTCCTGGACGGCCGGGGGAACACTGAAGCTTTCTTT
CASSFLDGRGNTEAFF
>-|few|TRBJ2-7|TRBV6-5
TGTGCCAGCAGTTACTCGGTCATAGGCGGGAACGAGCAGTACTTC
CASSYSVIGGNEQYF
>-|few|TRBJ1-4|TRBV2
TGTGCCAGCAGTTGGACCCTTCTGGAGGAAAAACTGTTTTTT
CASSWTLLEEKLFF
>-|few|TRBJ2-7|TRBV24-1
TGTGCCACCAGGGGAGGGGACAGATACTACGAGCAGTACTTC
CATRGGDRYYEQYF
>-|-|TRBJ1-3|TRBV7-3
TGTGCCAGCAGCTTAACCGGAACTGGAAACACCATATATTTT
CASSLTGTGNTIYF
>-|-|TRBJ1-1|TRBV6-5
TGTGCCAGCAGTTACGGGTTGGCGGCTGAAGCTTTCTTT
CASSYGLAAEAFF
>TRBD1|many|TRBJ1-5|TRBV5-1
TGCGCCAGCAGCCCGACAGGGGACGGCAGACATGATCAGCCCCAGCATTTT
CASSPTGDGRHDQPQHF
>-|many|TRBJ2-5|TRBV25-1
TGTGCCAGCAGTGGCGACCCGGGGATACCAGAGACCCAGTACTTC
CASSGDPGIPETQYF
>TRBD2|many|TRBJ2-3|TRBV2
TGTGCCAGCAGACGACTAGCGGGACTCACAGATACGCAGTATTTT
CASRRLAGLTDTQYF
>TRBD2|many|TRBJ2-3|TRBV28
TGTGCCAGCAGTTCTACAGCAGCGGGACCCACAGATACGCAGTATTTT
CASSSTAAGPTDTQYF
>TRBD2|many|TRBJ2-1|TRBV6-1
TGTGCCAGCAGTCCACCGACTAGCGGGAGGCCCCGGAGCTCCTACAATGAGCAGTTCTTC
CASSPPTSGRPRSSYNEQFF
>-|-|TRBJ2-1|TRBV28
TGTGCCAGCAGTTTATGGTCGGGTTCGGTTGGGTTCTTC
CASSLWSGSVGFF
>-|many|TRBJ2-1|TRBV28
TGTGCCAGCAGTTTAACTTCCCTAAATGAGCAGTTCTTC
CASSLTSLNEQFF
>TRBD2|-|TRBJ2-3|TRBV6-1
TGTGCCAGCACCTATAGCGGGAGATCCTCTGATACGCAGTATTTT
CASTYSGRSSDTQYF
>-|-|TRBJ2-5|TRBV19
TGTGCCAGTAGTAGTAACGAGGGACCCCGACGGGAGACCCAGTACTTC
CASSSNEGPRRETQYF
>TRBD2|many|TRBJ2-7|TRBV7-8
TGTGCCAGCAGCTTAGCGGGGCTAGCGGGAGGGCCCGGCAACGAGCAGTACTTC
CASSLAGLAGGPGNEQYF
>-|few|TRBJ2-3|TRBV6-2/TRBV6-3
TGTGCCAGCAGGCACGGGCCGGGGGCTGCAGATACGCAGTATTTT
CASRHGPGAADTQYF
>-|-|TRBJ2-4|TRBV29-1
TGCAGCGTTGAGGCGGCACAGGGAAACATTCAGTACTTC
CSVEAAQGNIQYF
>TRBD2|many|TRBJ2-7|TRBV2
TGTGCCACAAAAACCGGGACTAGCGGTACCTACGAGCAGTACTTC
CATKTGTSGTYEQYF
>-|-|TRBJ2-1|TRBV4-2
TGTGCCAGCAGCCAAGATCTTTTGAGCTCCTACAATGAGCAGTTCTTC
CASSQDLLSSYNEQFF
>TRBD1|few|TRBJ2-7|TRBV10-3
TGTGCCATCAGTCTGGGGGGGACAGGGAACTACGAGCAGTACTTC
CAISLGGTGNYEQYF
>-|-|TRBJ2-6|TRBV5-1
TGCGCCAGCAGCTTGGCAGGGGGGCTCTCTGGGGCCAACGTCCTGACTTTC
CASSLAGGLSGANVLTF
>TRBD2|many|TRBJ2-1|TRBV10-3
TGTGCCATCAATAAAGCGGGAGTCAGAAATGAGCAGTTCTTC
CAINKAGVRNEQFF
>-|many|TRBJ2-7|TRBV5-1
TGCGCCAGCAGCTTGTTGTCGGACTACGAGCAGTACTTC
CASSLLSDYEQYF
>-|-|TRBJ1-1|TRBV19
TGTGCCAGTAGTACGGACATCGGAGCTTTCTTT
CASSTDIGAFF
>-|many|TRBJ2-3|TRBV28
TGTGCCAGCAAATACCGGGAGTCCGCAGATACGCAGTATTTT
CASKYRESADTQYF
>TRBD1|once|TRBJ1-5|TRBV28
TGTGCCAGCAGACGACAGGGGGCGGGACCCCGAATTGGGCCCCAGCATTTT
CASRRQGAGPRIGPQHF
>-|-|TRBJ2-2|TRBV12-3/TRBV12-4
TGTGCCAGCAGTTTAACGATAGGCACCGGGGAGCTGTTTTTT
CASSLTIGTGELFF
>-|-|TRBJ1-5|TRBV12-3/TRBV12-4
TGTGCCAGCAGTGGGACTTCCAATCAGCCCCAGCATTTT
CASSGTSNQPQHF
>TRBD1|-|TRBJ1-1|TRBV29-1
TGCAGCGGGGACAGGGGGAACACTGAAGCTTTCTTT
CSGDRGNTEAFF